The present TCR beta chain was sequenced within a study of T-cell memory formation after mild COVID-19. CDR1 and CDR2 from the germline V gene are LNHNV and YYDKDF (reference sequence). Trimming cost V 1 base and J 0 bases, with 15 bases left between them. The CDR3 extends over 17 amino acids. One entry per CDR3 protein results from TCRdb running MiXCR on the 5' RACE reads. The top ten hold more than 20% of the sample, which has a few hundred thousand distinct CDR3 sequences, 18% seen once. This clonotype originated in a man aged 18-30 years who had mild COVID-19 (a few samples of this study predate the infection). Cell type and time point are not known. The sequenced sample consisted of PBMCs or a T cell subset sorted from them (not recorded which). This sequence joins TRBV15 and TRBJ2-5; D unclear. The CDR3 DNA sequence: TGTGCCACCAGCAGAGTAGAGGCAGGCCTTCACCAAGAGACCCAGTACTTC. Its translation: CATSRVEAGLHQETQYF.